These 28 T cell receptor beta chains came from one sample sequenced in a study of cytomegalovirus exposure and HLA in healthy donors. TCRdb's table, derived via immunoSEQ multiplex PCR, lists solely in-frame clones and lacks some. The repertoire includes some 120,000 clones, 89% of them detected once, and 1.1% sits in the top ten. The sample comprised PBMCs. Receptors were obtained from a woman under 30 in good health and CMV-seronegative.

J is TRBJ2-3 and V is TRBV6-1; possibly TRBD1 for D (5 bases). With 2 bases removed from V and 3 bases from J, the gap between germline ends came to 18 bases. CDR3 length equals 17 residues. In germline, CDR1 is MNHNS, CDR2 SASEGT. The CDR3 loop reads CASSESLWGGLTDTQYF. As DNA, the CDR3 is TGTGCCAGCAGTGAATCCCTCTGGGGCGGTCTTACAGATACGCAGTATTTT.

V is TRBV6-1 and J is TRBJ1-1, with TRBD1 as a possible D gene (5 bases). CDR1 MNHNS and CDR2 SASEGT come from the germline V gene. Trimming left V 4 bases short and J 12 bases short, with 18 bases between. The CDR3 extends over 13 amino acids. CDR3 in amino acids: CASSAGRGFETFF. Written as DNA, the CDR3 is TGTGCCAGCAGTGCGGGACGGGGGTTTGAGACTTTCTTT.

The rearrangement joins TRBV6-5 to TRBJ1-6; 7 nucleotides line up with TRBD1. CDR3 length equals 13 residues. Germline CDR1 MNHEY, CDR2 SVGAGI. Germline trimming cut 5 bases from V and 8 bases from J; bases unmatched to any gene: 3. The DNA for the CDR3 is TGTGCCAGCAGTCGACAGGGTGATTCACCCCTCCACTTT. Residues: CASSRQGDSPLHF.

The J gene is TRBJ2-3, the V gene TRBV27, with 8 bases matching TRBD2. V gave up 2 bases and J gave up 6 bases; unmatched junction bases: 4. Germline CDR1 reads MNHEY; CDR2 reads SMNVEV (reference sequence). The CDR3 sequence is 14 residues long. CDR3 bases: TGTGCCAGCAGTTTAGCGGGAGGCCACGATACGCAGTATTTT. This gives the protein CASSLAGGHDTQYF.

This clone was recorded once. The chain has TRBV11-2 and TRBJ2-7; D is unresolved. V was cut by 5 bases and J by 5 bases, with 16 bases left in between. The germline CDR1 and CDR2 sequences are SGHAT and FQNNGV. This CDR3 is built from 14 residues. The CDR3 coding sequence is TGTGCCAGCAGCCATGGGCGAGTTTCCCACGAGCAGTACTTC. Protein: CASSHGRVSHEQYF.

Here the CDR3 DNA reads TGCAGCGTTGAAGATCGGGACAGTCTTCCTAATGAGCAGTTCTTC. Its translation: CSVEDRDSLPNEQFF. The rearrangement uses TRBV29-1 and TRBJ2-1; 7 bases are a match to TRBD1. The CDR3 has 15 residues. Germline V gene sequence: CDR1 SQVTM, CDR2 ANQGSEA. Trimming removed 0 bases from V and 7 bases from J; junction bases left unmatched: 9.

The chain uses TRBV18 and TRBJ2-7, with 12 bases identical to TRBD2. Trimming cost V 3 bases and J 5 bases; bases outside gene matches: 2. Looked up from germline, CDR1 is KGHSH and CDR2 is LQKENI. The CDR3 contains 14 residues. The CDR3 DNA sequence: TGTGCCAGCTCACCGACTAGCGGGAGAGACGAGCAGTACTTC. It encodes CASSPTSGRDEQYF.

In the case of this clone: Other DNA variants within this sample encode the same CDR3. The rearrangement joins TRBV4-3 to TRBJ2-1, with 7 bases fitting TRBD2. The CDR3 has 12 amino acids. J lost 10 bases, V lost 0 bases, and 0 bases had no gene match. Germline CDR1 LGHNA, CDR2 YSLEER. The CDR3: CASSQEGGEQFF. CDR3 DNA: TGCGCCAGCAGCCAAGAGGGGGGGGAGCAGTTCTTC.

CDR3 sequence reads: CAWRFLNTGELFF. CDR3 DNA sequence: TGTGCCTGGAGGTTTCTCAACACCGGGGAGCTGTTTTTT. The chain has TRBV30 and TRBJ2-2, with unresolved D. This CDR3 has 13 residues. The V end lost 3 bases, the J end lost 2 bases, and 7 bases lay between the germline ends. Germline V gene sequence: CDR1 GTSNPN, CDR2 SVGIG (reference sequence).

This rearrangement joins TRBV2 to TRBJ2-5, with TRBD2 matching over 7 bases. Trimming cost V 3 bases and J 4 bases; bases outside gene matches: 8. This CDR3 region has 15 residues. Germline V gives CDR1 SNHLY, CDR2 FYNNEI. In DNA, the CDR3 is TGTGCCAGCAGTGAGCGGGGAGGGAGTGGAGAGACCCAGTACTTC. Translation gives CASSERGGSGETQYF.

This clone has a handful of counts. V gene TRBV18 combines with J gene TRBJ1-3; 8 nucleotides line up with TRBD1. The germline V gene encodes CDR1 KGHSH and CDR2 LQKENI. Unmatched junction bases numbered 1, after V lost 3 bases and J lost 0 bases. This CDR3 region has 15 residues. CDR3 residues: CASSPGTGSGNTIYF. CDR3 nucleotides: TGTGCCAGCTCACCCGGGACAGGCTCTGGAAACACCATATATTTT.

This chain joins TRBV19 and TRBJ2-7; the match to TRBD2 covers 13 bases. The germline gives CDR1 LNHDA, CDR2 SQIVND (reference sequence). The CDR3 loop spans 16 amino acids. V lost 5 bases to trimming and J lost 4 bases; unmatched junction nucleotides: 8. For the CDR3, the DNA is TGTGCCAGTAGTTCGACGGGACTAGCGGGATCATACGAGCAGTACTTC. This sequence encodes CASSSTGLAGSYEQYF.

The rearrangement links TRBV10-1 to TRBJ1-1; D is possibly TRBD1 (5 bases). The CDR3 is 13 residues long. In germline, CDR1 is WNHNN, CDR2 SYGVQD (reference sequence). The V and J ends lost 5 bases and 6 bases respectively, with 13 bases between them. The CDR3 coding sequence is TGCGCCAGCAGTCAATCGGGGGGATCTGAAGCTTTCTTT. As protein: CASSQSGGSEAFF.

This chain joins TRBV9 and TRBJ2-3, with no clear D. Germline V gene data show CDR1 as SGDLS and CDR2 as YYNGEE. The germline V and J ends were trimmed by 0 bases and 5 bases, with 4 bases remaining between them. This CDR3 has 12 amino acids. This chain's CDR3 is CASSVAEDTQYF. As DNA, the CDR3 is TGTGCCAGCAGCGTAGCAGAAGATACGCAGTATTTT.

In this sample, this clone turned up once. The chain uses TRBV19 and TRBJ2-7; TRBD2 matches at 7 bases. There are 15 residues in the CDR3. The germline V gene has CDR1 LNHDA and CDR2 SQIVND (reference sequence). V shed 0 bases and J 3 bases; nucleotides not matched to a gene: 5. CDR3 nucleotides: TGTGCCAGTAGTATAGATCGGGCTAGCGGCTACGAGCAGTACTTC. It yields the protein CASSIDRASGYEQYF.

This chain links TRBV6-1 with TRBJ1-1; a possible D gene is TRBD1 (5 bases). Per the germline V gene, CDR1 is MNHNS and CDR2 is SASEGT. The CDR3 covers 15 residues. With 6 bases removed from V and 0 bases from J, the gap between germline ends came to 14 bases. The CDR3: CASRLLDSLNTEAFF. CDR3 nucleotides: TGTGCCAGCAGGCTACTTGACAGCTTGAACACTGAAGCTTTCTTT.

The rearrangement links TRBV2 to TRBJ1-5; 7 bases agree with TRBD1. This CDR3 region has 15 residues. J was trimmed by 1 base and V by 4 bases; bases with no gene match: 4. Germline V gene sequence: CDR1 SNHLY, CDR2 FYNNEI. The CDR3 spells CASSAQTGSNQPQHF. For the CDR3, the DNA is TGTGCCAGCAGTGCACAGACAGGGAGCAATCAGCCCCAGCATTTT. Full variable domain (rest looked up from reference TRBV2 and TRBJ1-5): EPEVTQTPSHQVTQMGQEVILRCVPISNHLYFYWYRQILGQKVEFLVSFYNNEISEKSEIFDDQFSVERPDGSNFTLKIRSTKLEDSAMYFCASSAQTGSNQPQHFGDGTRLSIL.

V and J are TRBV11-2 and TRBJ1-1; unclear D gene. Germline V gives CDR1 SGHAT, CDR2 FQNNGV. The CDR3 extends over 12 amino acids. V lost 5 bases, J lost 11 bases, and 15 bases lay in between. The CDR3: CASSLQATRAFF. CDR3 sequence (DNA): TGTGCCAGCAGCCTGCAAGCTACCCGCGCTTTCTTT.

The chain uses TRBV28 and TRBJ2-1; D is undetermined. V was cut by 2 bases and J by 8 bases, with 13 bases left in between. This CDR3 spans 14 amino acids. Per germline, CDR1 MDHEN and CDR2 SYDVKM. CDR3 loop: CASSLPPPGHEQFF. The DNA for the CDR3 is TGTGCCAGCAGTTTACCTCCGCCTGGGCATGAGCAGTTCTTC.

CDR3 loop: CVRVRGRHQPQHF. The CDR3 region has the DNA TGTGTTCGAGTTCGGGGAAGACATCAGCCCCAGCATTTT. The genes are TRBV27 and TRBJ1-5; D is ambiguous. The CDR3 spans 13 residues. Germline V gives CDR1 MNHEY, CDR2 SMNVEV (reference sequence).

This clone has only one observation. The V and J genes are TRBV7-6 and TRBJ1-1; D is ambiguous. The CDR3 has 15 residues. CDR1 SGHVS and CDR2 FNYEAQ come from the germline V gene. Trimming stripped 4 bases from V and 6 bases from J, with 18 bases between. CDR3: CASSSILDGGAEAFF. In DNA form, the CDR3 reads TGTGCCAGCAGCTCGATACTAGACGGTGGAGCTGAAGCTTTCTTT.

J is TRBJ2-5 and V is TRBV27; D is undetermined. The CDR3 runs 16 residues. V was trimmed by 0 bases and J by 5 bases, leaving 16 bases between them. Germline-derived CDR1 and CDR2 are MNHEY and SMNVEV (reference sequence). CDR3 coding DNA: TGTGCCAGCAGTTTATCTTGGGCAGTTAAGGCGGAGACCCAGTACTTC. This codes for CASSLSWAVKAETQYF.

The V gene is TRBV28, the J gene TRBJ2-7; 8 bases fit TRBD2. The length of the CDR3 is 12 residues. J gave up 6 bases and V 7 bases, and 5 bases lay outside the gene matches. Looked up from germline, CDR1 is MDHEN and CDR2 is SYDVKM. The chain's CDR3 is CASKAGAGEQYF. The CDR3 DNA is TGTGCCAGCAAAGCGGGAGCTGGCGAGCAGTACTTC.

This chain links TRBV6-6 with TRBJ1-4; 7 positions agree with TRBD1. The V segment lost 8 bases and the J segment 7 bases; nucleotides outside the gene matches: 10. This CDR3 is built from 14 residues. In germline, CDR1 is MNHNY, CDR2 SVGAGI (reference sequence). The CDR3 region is CASGTGVVVEKLFF. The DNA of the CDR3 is TGTGCCAGCGGTACAGGGGTAGTTGTTGAAAAACTGTTTTTT.

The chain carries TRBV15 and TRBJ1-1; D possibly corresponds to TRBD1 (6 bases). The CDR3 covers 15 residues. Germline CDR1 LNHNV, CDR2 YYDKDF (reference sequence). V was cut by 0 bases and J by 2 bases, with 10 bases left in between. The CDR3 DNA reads TGTGCCACCAGCAGAGAAGGACAGCCAAACACTGAAGCTTTCTTT. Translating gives CATSREGQPNTEAFF.

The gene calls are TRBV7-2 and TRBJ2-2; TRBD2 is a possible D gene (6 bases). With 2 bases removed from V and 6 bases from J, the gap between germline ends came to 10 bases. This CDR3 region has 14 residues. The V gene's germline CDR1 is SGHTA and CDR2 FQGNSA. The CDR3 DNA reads TGTGCCAGCAGCTTATTGGGGGGAGCCGGGGAGCTGTTTTTT. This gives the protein CASSLLGGAGELFF.

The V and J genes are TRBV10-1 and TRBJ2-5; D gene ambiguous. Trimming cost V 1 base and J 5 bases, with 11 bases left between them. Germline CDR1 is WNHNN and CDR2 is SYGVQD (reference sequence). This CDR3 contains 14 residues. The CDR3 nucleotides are TGCGCCAGCAGTGAGTTCGGGTTTGGCGAGACCCAGTACTTC. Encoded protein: CASSEFGFGETQYF.

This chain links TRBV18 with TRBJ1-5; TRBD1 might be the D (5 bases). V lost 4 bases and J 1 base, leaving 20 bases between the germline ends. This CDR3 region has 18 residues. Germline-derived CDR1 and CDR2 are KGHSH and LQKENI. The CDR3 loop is CASSLFPHPDSSNQPQHF. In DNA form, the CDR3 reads TGTGCCAGCTCACTATTCCCGCACCCAGACAGCAGCAATCAGCCCCAGCATTTT.